This TCR beta chain was identified during a study of response to subunit inactivated influenza vaccine. In its sample, this clonotype was seen a few times. The antigen is not known. Study-wide findings and caveats: The authors proposed limited new T cell recruitment per seasonal influenza vaccination.

Unmatched junction bases numbered 2, after V lost 3 bases and J lost 3 bases. The CDR3 extends over 14 amino acids. From germline, CDR1 is SGDLS and CDR2 YYNGEE. TCRdb analysed the RT-PCR reads with MiXCR anew, one entry per CDR3 protein. The data hold about 580,000 distinct CDR3 sequences, with 14% observed a single time. This specimen was PBMCs from blood, taken 12 days after vaccination. This clonotype originated in a man between 45 and 60 years old who received an inactivated influenza vaccine. The chain has TRBV9 and TRBJ2-1; 8 nucleotides line up with TRBD2. Here the CDR3 reads CASSASGGYNEQFF. The CDR3 nucleotides read TGTGCCAGCAGCGCCAGCGGGGGCTACAATGAGCAGTTCTTC.